These 5 T cell receptor beta chains were all obtained from the same sample, sequenced in a study of blood T cell repertoires in COVID-19. The protocol was immunoSEQ multiplex PCR, while the TCRdb copy is restricted to in-frame clones and leaves out a portion. This table has roughly 250,000 clones, around 83% appearing once. The sequenced sample consisted of peripheral blood. The receptor set was obtained from a woman in her forties or fifties with acute or convalescent COVID-19.

A remark on this clone: Because the CDR3's place on the DNA is in doubt, the DNA is left out and the CDR3 is given as listed by TCRdb. The rearrangement links TRBV9 to TRBJ2-5; the table names TRBD1, a call not compared with the DNA. The CDR3 is made up of 15 amino acids, end residues included. Looked up from germline, CDR1 is SGDLS and CDR2 is YYNGEE. The CDR3: CASSSSTGLGETQYF.

CDR3 nucleotide sequence: TGCAGCGTTGAAGACAACCGGGACAGGGGGCCCGAGCAGTACTTC. This sequence encodes CSVEDNRDRGPEQYF. V and J are TRBV29-1 and TRBJ2-7, with TRBD1 identical over 12 bases. V shed 0 bases and J 6 bases; nucleotides not matched to a gene: 6. This CDR3 has 15 residues. Germline CDR1 and CDR2: SQVTM and ANQGSEA.

The rearrangement joins TRBV6-5 to TRBJ2-7; TRBD1 agrees at 10 bases. Trimming cost V 4 bases and J 6 bases; bases outside gene matches: 9. The CDR3 length is 15 residues. Germline V gives CDR1 MNHEY, CDR2 SVGAGI. CDR3 loop: CASSSPGQGFGEQYF. For the CDR3, the DNA is TGTGCCAGCAGTTCTCCGGGACAGGGGTTTGGCGAGCAGTACTTC.

The CDR3 DNA sequence: TGTGCCAGCAGCTACGTCGTGAGCGGGGAAACAGATACGCAGTATTTT. Its translation: CASSYVVSGETDTQYF. The chain employs TRBV7-3 and TRBJ2-3; TRBD2 matches at 7 bases. The germline V gene has CDR1 SGHTA and CDR2 FQGTGA. This CDR3 is built from 16 residues. Trimming removed 4 bases from V and 3 bases from J; junction bases left unmatched: 10.

This clone was recorded once. The chain has TRBV14 and TRBJ2-2; D remains ambiguous. Trimming left V 0 bases short and J 5 bases short, with 7 bases between. Germline CDR1 is SGHDN and CDR2 is FVKESK. The CDR3 consists of 14 residues. The chain's CDR3 is CASSQDLSTGELFF. CDR3 coding DNA: TGTGCCAGCAGCCAAGATCTTTCTACCGGGGAGCTGTTTTTT.